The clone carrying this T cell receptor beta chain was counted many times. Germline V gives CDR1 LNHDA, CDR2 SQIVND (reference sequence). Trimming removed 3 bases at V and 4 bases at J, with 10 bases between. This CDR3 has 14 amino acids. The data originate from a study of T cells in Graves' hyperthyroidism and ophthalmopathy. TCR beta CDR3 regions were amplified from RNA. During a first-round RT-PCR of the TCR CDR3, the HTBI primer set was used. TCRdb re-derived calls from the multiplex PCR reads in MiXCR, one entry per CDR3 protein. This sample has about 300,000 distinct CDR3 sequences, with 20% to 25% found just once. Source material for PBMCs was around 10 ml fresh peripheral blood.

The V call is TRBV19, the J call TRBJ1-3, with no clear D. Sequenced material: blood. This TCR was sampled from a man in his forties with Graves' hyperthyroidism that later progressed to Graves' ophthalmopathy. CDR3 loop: CASSIGRSGNTIYF. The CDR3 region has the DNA TGTGCCAGTAGTATCGGCCGGAGCGGAAACACCATATATTTT.